This entry features one TCR beta chain sequence. This clone was detected once. No antigen is known for it. Base qualities are not at hand, and no much larger clone is one base apart. The immunoSEQ Assay, a bias-controlled multiplex PCR, was used to amplify TCRbeta CDR3 regions from genomic DNA. From the authors' description of their analysis: Within the assay, amplification of reference gene primers was used to estimate how many nucleated cells each sample contained. Sequence reads were collapsed and filtered to measure the absolute abundance of every unique TCRbeta CDR3 rearrangement. Productive Simpson clonality was computed per sample as the square root of Simpson's diversity index over productive rearrangements. TCRdb obtained this table from immuneACCESS and retained in-frame rearrangements with V and J assigned. These tables miss some clones; where compared with another copy, unresolved V genes account for less than half of the shortfall, and the remainder is unexplained. V and J calls and clone size are copied from that table; D and trimming were computed from the DNA. In all, the sample holds 180,000 or so clones, and around 87% of those were seen once. Roughly 2.5% of the sample goes to the ten largest clones.

The germline V gene supplies CDR1 SGHDT and CDR2 YYEEEE. The CDR3, from cysteine to phenylalanine, totals 13 residues. Kept here is only the CDR3 DNA, which spans 39 bases and is read in frame from base 1. Cut back by 0 bases and 4 bases, the V and J ends lie 7 bases apart. This specimen belongs to a study of blood T cell repertoires in COVID-19 (dated by TCRdb to about 2020). Study-level background: Samples covering the acute and convalescent phases of COVID-19 were provided by collaborators in the United States, Italy and Spain. Where available, HLA class I and class II types were taken from metadata supplied by the sample provider and were not determined by assay-based typing. Subjects who had been exposed to COVID-19, were actively infected with it, or had recovered from it provided the deeply sampled blood TCRbeta repertoires that made up the dataset. Samples came from the ongoing ImmuneRACE study (first 160 participants) plus 1,254 subjects from 6 global collaborators. A de-identified subject ID, COVID-19 status, age in years and sex were almost always included in the sample metadata. The material from the prospective study consisted of cDNA or gDNA derived from T cells, B-cell-depleted T cells, or PBMCs. The repertoires were released in a freely available public database intended as a resource for research on the immune response to SARS-CoV-2. The paper's findings and limits, for the study overall: How much clinical and demographic metadata was included differed by source and by participant, and the metadata was provided uncurated.

The collaborating institutions used their own protocols to collect whole blood in K2EDTA tubes. For TCRbeta analysis, collaborators shipped samples in one of three forms: frozen whole blood, isolated PBMCs, or DNA extracted from either of those sample types. What was sequenced was peripheral blood. The chain uses TRBV5-6 and TRBJ2-5; the D segment could be TRBD1, given 6 matching bases. This sequence was found in a man aged 35-49 years with active or convalescent COVID-19. DNA sequence: TGTGCCAGCAGCTTGGTAGGGGGAGAGACCCAGTACTTC. This yields the protein CASSLVGGETQYF. The CDR3 plus the reference TRBV5-6 and TRBJ2-5 genes for the other parts give the full variable domain: DAGVTQSPTHLIKTRGQQVTLRCSPKSGHDTVSWYQQALGQGPQFIFQYYEEEERQRGNFPDRFSGHQFPNYSSELNVNALLLGDSALYLCASSLVGGETQYFGPGTRLLVL.